Detailed here is one TCR beta chain. The time point: peripheral blood 6 weeks after treatment start. Patients were diagnosed with urothelial carcinoma, either locally advanced or metastatic. These data come from a study of PD-L1 blockade in urothelial cancer. Background on the study: Timepoints chosen for blood analysis were 3 weeks (second dose) and 6 weeks after treatment start.

The protocol was immunoSEQ multiplex PCR, while the TCRdb copy is restricted to in-frame clones and leaves out a portion. The top ten hold approximately 2.4% of the sample, which has 100,000 to 150,000 clones, 86% seen once. This TCR came from a man aged 45 to 65 with urothelial cancer. The sequences come from PBMCs, collected around atezolizumab (anti-PD-L1) treatment.

CDR3 loop: CASSGLWHGGAEQFF. CDR3 coding DNA: TGTGCCAGCAGTGGACTCTGGCATGGAGGGGCTGAGCAGTTCTTC. The chain couples TRBV27 to TRBJ2-1; maybe TRBD2 (6 bases). The V gene lost 5 bases and the J gene lost 9 bases, with 20 bases spanning the gap. CDR1 and CDR2 from the germline V gene are MNHEY and SMNVEV (reference sequence). The CDR3 consists of 15 residues.